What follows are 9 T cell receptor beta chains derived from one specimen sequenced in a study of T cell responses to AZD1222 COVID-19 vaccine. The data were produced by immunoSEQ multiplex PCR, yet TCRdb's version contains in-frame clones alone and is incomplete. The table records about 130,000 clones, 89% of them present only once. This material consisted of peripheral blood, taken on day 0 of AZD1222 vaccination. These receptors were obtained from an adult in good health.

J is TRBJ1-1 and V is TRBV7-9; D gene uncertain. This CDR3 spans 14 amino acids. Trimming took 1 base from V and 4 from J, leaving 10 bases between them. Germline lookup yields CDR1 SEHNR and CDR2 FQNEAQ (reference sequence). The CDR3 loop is CASSLGPGTTEAFF. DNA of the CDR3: TGTGCCAGCAGCTTAGGTCCGGGCACCACTGAAGCTTTCTTT.

The CDR3 loop is CASSLGQGISPLHF. In DNA form, the CDR3 reads TGTGCCAGCAGTCTGGGACAGGGGATATCACCCCTCCACTTT. The chain combines TRBV7-6 with TRBJ1-6, with TRBD1 matching 10 bases. V was pared by 6 bases and J by 10 bases, with 6 bases of the junction left unmatched. CDR3 length: 14 residues. Germline values: CDR1 SGHVS, CDR2 FNYEAQ.

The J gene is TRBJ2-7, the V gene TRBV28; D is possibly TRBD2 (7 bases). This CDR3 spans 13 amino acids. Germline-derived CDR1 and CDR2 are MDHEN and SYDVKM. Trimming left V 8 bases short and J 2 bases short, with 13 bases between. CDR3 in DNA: TGTGCCAGCGGGGGAGGGGACACCTACGAGCAGTACTTC. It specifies CASGGGDTYEQYF.

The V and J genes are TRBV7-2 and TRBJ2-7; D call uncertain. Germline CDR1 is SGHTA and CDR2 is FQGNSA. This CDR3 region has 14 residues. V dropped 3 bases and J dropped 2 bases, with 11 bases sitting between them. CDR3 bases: TGTGCCAGCAGCTTTGGTGTAGGGACCTACGAGCAGTACTTC. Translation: CASSFGVGTYEQYF.

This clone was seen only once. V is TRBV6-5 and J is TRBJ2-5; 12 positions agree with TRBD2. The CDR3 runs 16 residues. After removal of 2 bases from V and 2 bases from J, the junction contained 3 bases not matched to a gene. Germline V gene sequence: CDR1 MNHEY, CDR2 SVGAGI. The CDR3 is CASSYSTSGGQETQYF. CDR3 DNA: TGTGCCAGCAGTTACAGCACTAGCGGGGGGCAAGAGACCCAGTACTTC.

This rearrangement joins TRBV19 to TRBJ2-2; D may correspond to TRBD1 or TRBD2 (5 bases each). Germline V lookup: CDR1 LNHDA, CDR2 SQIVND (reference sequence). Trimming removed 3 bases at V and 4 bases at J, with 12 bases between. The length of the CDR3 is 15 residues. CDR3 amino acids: CASSIGASPTGELFF. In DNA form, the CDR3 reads TGTGCCAGTAGTATCGGGGCCAGTCCCACCGGGGAGCTGTTTTTT.

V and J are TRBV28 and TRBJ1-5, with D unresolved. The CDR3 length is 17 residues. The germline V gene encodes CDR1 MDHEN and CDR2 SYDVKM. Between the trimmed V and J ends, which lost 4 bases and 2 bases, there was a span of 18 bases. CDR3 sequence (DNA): TGTGCCAGCAGTTACCCGACGGGGAGCCTTCGCAATCAGCCCCAGCATTTT. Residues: CASSYPTGSLRNQPQHF.

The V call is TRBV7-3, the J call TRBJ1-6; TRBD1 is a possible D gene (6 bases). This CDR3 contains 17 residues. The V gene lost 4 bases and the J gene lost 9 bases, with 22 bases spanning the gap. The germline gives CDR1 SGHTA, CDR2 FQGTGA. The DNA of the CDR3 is TGTGCCAGCAGCTATCGTTCCCGGACAGACACGAGTTCACCCCTCCACTTT. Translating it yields CASSYRSRTDTSSPLHF.

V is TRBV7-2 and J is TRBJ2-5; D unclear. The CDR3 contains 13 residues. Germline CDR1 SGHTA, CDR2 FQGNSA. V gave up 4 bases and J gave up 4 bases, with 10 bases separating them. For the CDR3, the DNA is TGTGCCAGCAGCTACCGGCTCAGAGAGACCCAGTACTTC. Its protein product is CASSYRLRETQYF.